This T cell receptor (beta chain) was retrieved from a study of control samples from healthy donors and cancer patients. TCRdb keeps only in-frame clones here, not all; method: immunoSEQ multiplex PCR. Of about 160,000 clones listed, approximately 94% are singletons. V lost 4 bases to trimming and J lost 7 bases, with 10 bases between them. The germline gives CDR1 SNHLY, CDR2 FYNNEI. The CDR3 runs 13 residues. The material sequenced was blood. The J gene is TRBJ1-4, the V gene TRBV2; a weak D match, TRBD1 (6 bases). This TCR derives from a woman aged 40 to 50 in good health. CDR3 DNA: TGTGCCAGCAGTGTCGGGGGGCGTGAAAAACTGTTTTTT. Amino acids: CASSVGGREKLFF.